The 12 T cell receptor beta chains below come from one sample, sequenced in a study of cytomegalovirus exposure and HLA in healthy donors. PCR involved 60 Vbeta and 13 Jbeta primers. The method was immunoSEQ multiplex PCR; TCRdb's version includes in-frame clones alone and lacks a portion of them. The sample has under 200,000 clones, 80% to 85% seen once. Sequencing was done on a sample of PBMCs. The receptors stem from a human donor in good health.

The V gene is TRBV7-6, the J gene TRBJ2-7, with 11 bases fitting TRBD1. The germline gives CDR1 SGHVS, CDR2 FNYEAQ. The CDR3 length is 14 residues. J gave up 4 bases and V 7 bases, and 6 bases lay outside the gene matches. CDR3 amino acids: CASTEGQGAYEQYF. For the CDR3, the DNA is TGTGCCAGCACGGAAGGACAGGGGGCTTACGAGCAGTACTTC.

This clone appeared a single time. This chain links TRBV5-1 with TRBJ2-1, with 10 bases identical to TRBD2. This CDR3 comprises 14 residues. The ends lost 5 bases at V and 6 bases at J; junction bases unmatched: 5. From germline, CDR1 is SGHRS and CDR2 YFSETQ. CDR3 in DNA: TGCGCCAGCAGGCAGCGGGGGGGCGGCAATGAGCAGTTCTTC. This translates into CASRQRGGGNEQFF.

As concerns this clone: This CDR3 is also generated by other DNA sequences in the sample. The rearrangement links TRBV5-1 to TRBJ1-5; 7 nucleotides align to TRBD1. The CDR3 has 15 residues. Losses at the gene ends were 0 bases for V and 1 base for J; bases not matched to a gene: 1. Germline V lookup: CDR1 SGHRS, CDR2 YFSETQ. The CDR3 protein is CASSLGQGSNQPQHF. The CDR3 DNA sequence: TGCGCCAGCAGCTTGGGACAGGGCAGCAATCAGCCCCAGCATTTT.

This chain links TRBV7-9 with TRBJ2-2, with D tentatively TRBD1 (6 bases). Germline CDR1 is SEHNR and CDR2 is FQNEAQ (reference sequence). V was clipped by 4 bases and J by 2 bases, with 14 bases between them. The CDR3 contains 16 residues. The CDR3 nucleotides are TGTGCCAGCAGCTCTGCTACAGGGCTTAACACCGGGGAGCTGTTTTTT. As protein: CASSSATGLNTGELFF.

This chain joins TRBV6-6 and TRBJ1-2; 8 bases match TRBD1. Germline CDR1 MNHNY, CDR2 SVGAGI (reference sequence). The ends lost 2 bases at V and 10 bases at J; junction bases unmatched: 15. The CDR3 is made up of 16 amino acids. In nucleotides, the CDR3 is TGTGCCAGCAGTTACACCCCCGGGACAGGCAGAAACTACTACACCTTC. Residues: CASSYTPGTGRNYYTF.

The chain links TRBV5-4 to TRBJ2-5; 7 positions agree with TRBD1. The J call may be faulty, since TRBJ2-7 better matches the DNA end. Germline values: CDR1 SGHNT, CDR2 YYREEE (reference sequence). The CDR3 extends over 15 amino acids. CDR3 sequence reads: CASSLSQGRGYEQYF. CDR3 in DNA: TGTGCCAGCAGCTTATCACAGGGGAGAGGTTACGAGCAGTACTTC.

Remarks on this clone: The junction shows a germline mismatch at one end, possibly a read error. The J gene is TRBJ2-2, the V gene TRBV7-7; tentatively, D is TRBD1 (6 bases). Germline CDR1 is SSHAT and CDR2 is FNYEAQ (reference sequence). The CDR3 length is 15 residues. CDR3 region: CASSLGTRNTGELFF. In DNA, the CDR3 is TGTGCTAGCAGCTTGGGGACACGTAACACCGGGGAGCTGTTTTTT.

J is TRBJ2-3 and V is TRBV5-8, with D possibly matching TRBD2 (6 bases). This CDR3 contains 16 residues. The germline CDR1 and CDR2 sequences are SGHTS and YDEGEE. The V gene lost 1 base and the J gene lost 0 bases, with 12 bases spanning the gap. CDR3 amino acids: CASSLLGAGSTDTQYF. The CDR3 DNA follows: TGTGCCAGCAGCTTGTTGGGTGCGGGAAGCACAGATACGCAGTATTTT.

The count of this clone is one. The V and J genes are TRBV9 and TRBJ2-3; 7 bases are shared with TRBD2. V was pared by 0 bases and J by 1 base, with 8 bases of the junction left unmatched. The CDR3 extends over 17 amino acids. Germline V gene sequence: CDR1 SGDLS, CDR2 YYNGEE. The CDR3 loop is CASSVGKRGQGTDTQYF. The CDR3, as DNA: TGTGCCAGCAGCGTAGGGAAGCGGGGTCAAGGCACAGATACGCAGTATTTT.

The CDR3 coding sequence is TGTGCCACCAGCGGGCGGCCTAGCGGGAGTCAAGAGACCCAGTACTTC. Its protein product is CATSGRPSGSQETQYF. The chain links TRBV15 to TRBJ2-5; the match to TRBD2 covers 10 bases. Per the germline V gene, CDR1 is LNHNV and CDR2 is YYDKDF (reference sequence). The CDR3 totals 16 residues. Unmatched junction bases numbered 8, after V lost 5 bases and J lost 2 bases. The variable domain in full, completed from reference TRBV15 and TRBJ2-5, reads DAMVIQNPRYQVTQFGKPVTLSCSQTLNHNVMYWYQQKSSQAPKLLFHYYDKDFNNEADTPDNFQSRRPNTSFCFLDIRSPGLGDTAMYLCATSGRPSGSQETQYFGPGTRLLVL.

The CDR3 here is CASSPPRVYEQFF. The CDR3 region has the DNA TGTGCCAGCAGCCCCCCCAGGGTCTATGAGCAGTTCTTC. This chain joins TRBV13 and TRBJ2-1, with a weak D call TRBD1 (5 bases). The CDR3 totals 13 residues. V lost 5 bases and J 8 bases, leaving 13 bases between the germline ends. From germline, CDR1 is PRHDT and CDR2 FYEKMQ (reference sequence).

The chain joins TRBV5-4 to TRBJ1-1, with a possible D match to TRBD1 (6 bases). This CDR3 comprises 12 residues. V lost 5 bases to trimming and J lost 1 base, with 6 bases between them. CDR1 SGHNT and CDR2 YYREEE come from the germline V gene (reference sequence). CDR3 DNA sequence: TGTGCCAGCAGAGGGGGGAACACTGAAGCTTTCTTT. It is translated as CASRGGNTEAFF. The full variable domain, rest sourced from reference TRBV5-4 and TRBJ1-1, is ETGVTQSPTHLIKTRGQQVTLRCSSQSGHNTVSWYQQALGQGPQFIFQYYREEENGRGNFPPRFSGLQFPNYSSELNVNALELDDSALYLCASRGGNTEAFFGQGTRLTVV.